Listed below are T cell receptor beta chains from one sample, sequenced in a study of T cells in Graves' hyperthyroidism and ophthalmopathy. Each CDR3 protein is one row after TCRdb ran MiXCR on the multiplex PCR reads. This table holds approximately 520,000 distinct CDR3 sequences, 24% found once. Input material: blood. All receptors derive from a woman aged 30 to 39 with Graves' ophthalmopathy. CDR3s include the opening cysteine and the closing phenylalanine or tryptophan. The D gene is left open where the match is weak. For some rows the clone size is stated as once, few or many, or as a class when expanded; others skip it.

clone size | D gene | J gene | V gene | CDR3 DNA | CDR3 protein
few | . | TRBJ1-5 | TRBV4-3 | TGCGCCAGCAGCCAAGGTTACTGGGATAGCAATCAGCCCCAGCATTTT | CASSQGYWDSNQPQHF
. | TRBD1 | TRBJ1-2 | TRBV12-3/TRBV12-4 | TGTGCCAGCAGTCACGGAATTAGGACAGGGGAAAATGGCTACACCTTC | CASSHGIRTGENGYTF
many | TRBD1 | TRBJ1-5 | TRBV19 | TGTGCCAGTAGGCACCCAACAGGGGCGAATCAGCCCCAGCATTTT | CASRHPTGANQPQHF
many | TRBD2 | TRBJ2-5 | TRBV18 | TGTGCCAGCTCACCCCTAGCGGGGGGACAAGAGACCCAGTACTTC | CASSPLAGGQETQYF
many | TRBD1 | TRBJ1-1 | TRBV7-3 | TGTGCCAGCAGCTTAACGCCTAGCAGGGGGTATCCAGAAATAGGCGCTGAAGCTTTCTTT | CASSLTPSRGYPEIGAEAFF
many | TRBD2 | TRBJ2-7 | TRBV6-1 | TGTGCCAGCAGTCGTGCTAGCGGGAGCAACCACGAGCAGTACTTC | CASSRASGSNHEQYF
many | . | TRBJ1-5 | TRBV12-3/TRBV12-4 | TGTGCCAGCAGTTTACGCCAGGGTCATCAGCCCCAGCATTTT | CASSLRQGHQPQHF
. | . | TRBJ2-5 | TRBV28 | TGTGCCAGCAGTTTACGAACTGCGCAAGGGACCCAGTACTTC | CASSLRTAQGTQYF
many | . | TRBJ2-7 | TRBV11-2 | TGTGCCAGCAGCTTAGATCTTGTCAGCTCCTACGAGCAGTACTTC | CASSLDLVSSYEQYF
. | . | TRBJ2-5 | TRBV18 | TGTGCCAGCTCACCGGTTGCTAGCGCGACGGGAGAGACCCAGTACTTC | CASSPVASATGETQYF
. | . | TRBJ1-1 | TRBV12-3/TRBV12-4 | TGTGCCAGCAGTTCCCCCGAGGGGTTGGGGACTGAAGCTTTCTTT | CASSSPEGLGTEAFF
few | TRBD1 | TRBJ1-5 | TRBV12-3/TRBV12-4 | TGTGCCAGCTTAGCGACAGGGAGCGGCAATCAGCCCCAGCATTTT | CASLATGSGNQPQHF
. | . | TRBJ1-1 | TRBV6-1 | TGTGCCAGCACCCCGCTGACTGAAGCTTTCTTT | CASTPLTEAFF
many | . | TRBJ1-1 | TRBV4-1 | TGCGCCAGCAGCCATGTCAGGGGAGTCACTGAAGCTTTCTTT | CASSHVRGVTEAFF
many | . | TRBJ1-1 | TRBV4-3 | TGCGCCAGCAGCCAAGGCACATGGAACACTGAAGCTTTCTTT | CASSQGTWNTEAFF
many | . | TRBJ1-1 | TRBV29-1 | TGCAGCGTCAAGGGTAACCCAAACACTGAAGCTTTCTTT | CSVKGNPNTEAFF
. | . | TRBJ1-2 | TRBV29-1 | TGCAGCGTTTTGGTTGGCAGTAACTATGGCTACACCTTC | CSVLVGSNYGYTF
. | TRBD2 | TRBJ2-5 | TRBV6-1 | TGTGCCAGCAGGAGACTAGCGGGAGAAGGTTGGGAGACCCAGTACTTC | CASRRLAGEGWETQYF
many | TRBD1 | TRBJ2-7 | TRBV11-2 | TGTGCCAGCAGCTTAGTGGGGGGACAGGGGGCTGTCGAGCAGTACTTC | CASSLVGGQGAVEQYF
many | TRBD1 | TRBJ2-2 | TRBV7-2 | TGTGCCAGCAGCCCGTACAGGGGGCGGTTTGGGGAGCTGTTTTTT | CASSPYRGRFGELFF